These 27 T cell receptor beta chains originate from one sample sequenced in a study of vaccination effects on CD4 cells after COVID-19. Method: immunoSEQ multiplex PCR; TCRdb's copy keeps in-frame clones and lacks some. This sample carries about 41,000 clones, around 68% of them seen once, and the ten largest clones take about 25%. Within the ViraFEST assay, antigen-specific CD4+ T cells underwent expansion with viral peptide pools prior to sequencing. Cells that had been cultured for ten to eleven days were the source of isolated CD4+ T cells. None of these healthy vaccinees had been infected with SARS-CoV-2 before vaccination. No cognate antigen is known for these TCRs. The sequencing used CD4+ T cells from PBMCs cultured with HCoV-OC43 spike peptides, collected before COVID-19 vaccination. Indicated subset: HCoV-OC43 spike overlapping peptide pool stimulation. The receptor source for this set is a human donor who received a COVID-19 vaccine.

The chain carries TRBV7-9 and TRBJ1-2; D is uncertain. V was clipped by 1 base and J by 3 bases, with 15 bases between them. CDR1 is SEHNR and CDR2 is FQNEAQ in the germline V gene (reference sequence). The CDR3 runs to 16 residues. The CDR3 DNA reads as TGTGCCAGCAGCTTAGGGCAACAGCGACCGCACTATGGCTACACCTTC. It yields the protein CASSLGQQRPHYGYTF. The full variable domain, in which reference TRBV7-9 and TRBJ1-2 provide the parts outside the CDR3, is DTGVSQNPRHKITKRGQNVTFRCDPISEHNRLYWYRQTLGQGPEFLTYFQNEAQLEKSRLLSDRFSAERPKGSFSTLEIQRTEQGDSAMYLCASSLGQQRPHYGYTFGSGTRLTVV.

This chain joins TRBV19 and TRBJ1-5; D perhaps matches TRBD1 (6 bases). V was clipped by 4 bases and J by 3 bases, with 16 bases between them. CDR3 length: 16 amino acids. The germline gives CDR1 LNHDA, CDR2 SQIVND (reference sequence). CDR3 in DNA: TGTGCCAGTAGTACTCACCGACAGGCCTCCAATCAGCCCCAGCATTTT. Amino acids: CASSTHRQASNQPQHF.

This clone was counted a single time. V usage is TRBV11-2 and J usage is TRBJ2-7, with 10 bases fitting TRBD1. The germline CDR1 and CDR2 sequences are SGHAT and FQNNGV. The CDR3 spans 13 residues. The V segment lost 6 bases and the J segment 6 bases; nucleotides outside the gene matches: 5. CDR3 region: CASSLGQGSEQYF. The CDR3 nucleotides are TGTGCCAGCAGTTTGGGACAGGGGTCCGAGCAGTACTTC. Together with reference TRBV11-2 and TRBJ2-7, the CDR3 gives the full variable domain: EAGVAQSPRYKIIEKRQSVAFWCNPISGHATLYWYQQILGQGPKLLIQFQNNGVVDDSQLPKDRFSAERLKGVDSTLKIQPAKLEDSAVYLCASSLGQGSEQYFGPGTRLTVT.

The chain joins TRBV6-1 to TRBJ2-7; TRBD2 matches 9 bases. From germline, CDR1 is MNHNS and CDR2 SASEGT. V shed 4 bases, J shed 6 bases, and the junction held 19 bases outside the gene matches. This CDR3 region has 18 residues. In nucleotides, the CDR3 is TGTGCCAGCAGTGCTGGCCCACCCACCGCTAGCGGGATACGCGAGCAGTACTTC. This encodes CASSAGPPTASGIREQYF.

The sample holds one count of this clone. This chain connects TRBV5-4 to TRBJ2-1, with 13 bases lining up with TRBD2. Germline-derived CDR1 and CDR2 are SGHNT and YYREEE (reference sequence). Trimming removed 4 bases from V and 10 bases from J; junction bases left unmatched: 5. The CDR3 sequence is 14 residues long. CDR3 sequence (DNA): TGTGCCAGCAGCGGACTAGCGGGAGTTGGCGAGCAGTTCTTC. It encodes CASSGLAGVGEQFF.

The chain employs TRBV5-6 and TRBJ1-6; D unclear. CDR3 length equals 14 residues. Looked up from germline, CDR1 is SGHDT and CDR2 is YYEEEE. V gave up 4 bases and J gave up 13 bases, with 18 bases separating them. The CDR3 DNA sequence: TGTGCCAGCAGCCGTGGGGTTTACAACTCTCCCCTCCACTTT. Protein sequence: CASSRGVYNSPLHF.

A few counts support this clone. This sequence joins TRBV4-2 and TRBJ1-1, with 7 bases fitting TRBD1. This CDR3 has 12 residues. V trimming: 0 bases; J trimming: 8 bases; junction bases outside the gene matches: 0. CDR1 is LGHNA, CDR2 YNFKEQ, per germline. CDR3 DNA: TGTGCCAGCAGCCAAGAGACAGGGGAAGCTTTCTTT. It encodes CASSQETGEAFF.

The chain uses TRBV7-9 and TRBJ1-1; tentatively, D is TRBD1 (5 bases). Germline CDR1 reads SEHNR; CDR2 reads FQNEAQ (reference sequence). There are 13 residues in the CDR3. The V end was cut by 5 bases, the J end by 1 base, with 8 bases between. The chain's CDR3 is CASSPTGNTEAFF. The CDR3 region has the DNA TGTGCCAGCAGCCCAACAGGGAACACTGAAGCTTTCTTT.

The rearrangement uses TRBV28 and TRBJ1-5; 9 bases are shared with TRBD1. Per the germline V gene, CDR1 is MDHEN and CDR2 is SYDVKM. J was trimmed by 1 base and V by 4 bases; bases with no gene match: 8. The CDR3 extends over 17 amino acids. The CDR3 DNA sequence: TGTGCCAGCAGTTATAACACAGGGGGCAGGAGCAATCAGCCCCAGCATTTT. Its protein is CASSYNTGGRSNQPQHF.

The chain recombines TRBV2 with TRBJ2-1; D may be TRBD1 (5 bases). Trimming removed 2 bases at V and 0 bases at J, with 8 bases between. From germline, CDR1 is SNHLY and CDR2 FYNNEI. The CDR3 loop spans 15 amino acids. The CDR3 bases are TGTGCCAGCAGTGAACTCGACAGCTCCTACAATGAGCAGTTCTTC. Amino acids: CASSELDSSYNEQFF.

The CDR3 region has the DNA TGTGCCAGCAGCCCCACAGGGGCCTTCTACGAGCAGTACTTC. Amino acid sequence: CASSPTGAFYEQYF. The rearrangement links TRBV5-6 to TRBJ2-7, with TRBD1 identical over 7 bases. V shed 4 bases and J 3 bases; nucleotides not matched to a gene: 7. CDR3 size: 14 residues. Germline CDR1 and CDR2: SGHDT and YYEEEE.

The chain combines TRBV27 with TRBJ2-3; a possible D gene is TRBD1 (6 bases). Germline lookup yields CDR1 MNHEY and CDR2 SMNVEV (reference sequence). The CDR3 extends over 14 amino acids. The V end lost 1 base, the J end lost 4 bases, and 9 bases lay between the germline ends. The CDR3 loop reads CASSLFWGPDTQYF. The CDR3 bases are TGTGCCAGCAGTTTATTCTGGGGGCCAGATACGCAGTATTTT.

The CDR3 loop is CASRAEETQYF. CDR3 nucleotide sequence: TGCGCCAGCAGGGCAGAGGAGACCCAGTACTTC. V and J are TRBV5-1 and TRBJ2-5; D is ambiguous. CDR1 is SGHRS and CDR2 is YFSETQ in the germline V gene. V shed 5 bases and J shed 5 bases, with 7 bases lying between them. The CDR3 sequence is 11 residues long.

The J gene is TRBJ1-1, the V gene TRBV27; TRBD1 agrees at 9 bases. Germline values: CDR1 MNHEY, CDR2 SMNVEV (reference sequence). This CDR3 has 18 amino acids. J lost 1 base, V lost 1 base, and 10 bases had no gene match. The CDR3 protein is CASSLWGQGRVRNTEAFF. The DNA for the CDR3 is TGTGCCAGCAGTTTATGGGGACAGGGAAGGGTGAGGAACACTGAAGCTTTCTTT.

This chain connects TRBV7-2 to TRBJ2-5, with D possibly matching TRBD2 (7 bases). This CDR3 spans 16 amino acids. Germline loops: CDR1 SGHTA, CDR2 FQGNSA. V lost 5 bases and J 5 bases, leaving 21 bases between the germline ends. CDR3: CASSPVGGGLTETQYF. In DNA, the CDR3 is TGTGCCAGCAGCCCCGTTGGGGGGGGCTTAACGGAGACCCAGTACTTC. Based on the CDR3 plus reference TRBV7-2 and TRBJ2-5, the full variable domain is GAGVSQSPSNKVTEKGKDVELRCDPISGHTALYWYRQSLGQGLEFLIYFQGNSAPDKSGLPSDRFSAERTGGSVSTLTIQRTQQEDSAVYLCASSPVGGGLTETQYFGPGTRLLVL.

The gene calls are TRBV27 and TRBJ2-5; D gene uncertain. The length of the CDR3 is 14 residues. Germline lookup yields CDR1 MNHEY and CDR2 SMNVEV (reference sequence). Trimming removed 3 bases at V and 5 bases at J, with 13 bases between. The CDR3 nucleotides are TGTGCCAGCAGTTTTAATGGTCGGCCGGAGACCCAGTACTTC. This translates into CASSFNGRPETQYF.

The CDR3 DNA reads TGTGCCAGCAGCCAAGATTGGACCCTTCGTTACAATGAGCAGTTCTTC. Its protein is CASSQDWTLRYNEQFF. This rearrangement joins TRBV4-2 to TRBJ2-1, with no clear D. Trimming removed 0 bases at V and 4 bases at J, with 13 bases between. The CDR3 extends over 16 amino acids. Germline lookup yields CDR1 LGHNA and CDR2 YNFKEQ.

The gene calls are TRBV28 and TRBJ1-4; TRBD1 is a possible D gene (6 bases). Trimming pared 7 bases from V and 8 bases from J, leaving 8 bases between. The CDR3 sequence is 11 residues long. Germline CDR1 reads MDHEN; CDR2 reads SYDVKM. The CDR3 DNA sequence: TGTGCCAGCACAGGGGCGGAAAAACTGTTTTTT. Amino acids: CASTGAEKLFF.

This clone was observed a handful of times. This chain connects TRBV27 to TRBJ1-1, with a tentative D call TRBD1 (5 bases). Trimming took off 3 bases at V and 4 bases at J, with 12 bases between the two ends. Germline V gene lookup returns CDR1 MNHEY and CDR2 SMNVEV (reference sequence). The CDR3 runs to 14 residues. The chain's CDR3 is CASSFAGGSTEAFF. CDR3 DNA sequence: TGTGCCAGCAGTTTCGCCGGGGGGAGCACTGAAGCTTTCTTT.

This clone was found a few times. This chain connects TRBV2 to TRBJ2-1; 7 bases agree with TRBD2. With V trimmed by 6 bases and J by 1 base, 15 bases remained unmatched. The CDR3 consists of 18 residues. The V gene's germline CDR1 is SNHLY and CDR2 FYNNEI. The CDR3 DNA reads TGTGCCAGCAGCCGAAGCCACCCTACTAGCGCATCCTACAATGAGCAGTTCTTC. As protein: CASSRSHPTSASYNEQFF.

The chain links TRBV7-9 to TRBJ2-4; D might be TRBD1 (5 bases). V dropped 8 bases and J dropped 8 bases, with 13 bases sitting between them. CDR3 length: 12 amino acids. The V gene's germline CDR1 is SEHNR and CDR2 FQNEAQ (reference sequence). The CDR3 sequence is CASGLKGDIQYF. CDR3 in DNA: TGTGCCAGCGGCCTTAAAGGGGACATTCAGTACTTC.

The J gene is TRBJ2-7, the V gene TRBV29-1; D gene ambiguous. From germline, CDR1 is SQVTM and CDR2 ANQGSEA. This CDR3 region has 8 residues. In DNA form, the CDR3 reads TGCAGGGGGTGGGAGCAGTACTTC. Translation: CRGWEQYF.

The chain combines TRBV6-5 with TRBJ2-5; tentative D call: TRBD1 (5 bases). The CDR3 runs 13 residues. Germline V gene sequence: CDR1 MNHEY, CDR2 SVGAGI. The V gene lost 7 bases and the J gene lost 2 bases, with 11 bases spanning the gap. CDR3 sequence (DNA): TGTGCCAGCACCCCCAGGGTGCAAGAGACCCAGTACTTC. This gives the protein CASTPRVQETQYF.

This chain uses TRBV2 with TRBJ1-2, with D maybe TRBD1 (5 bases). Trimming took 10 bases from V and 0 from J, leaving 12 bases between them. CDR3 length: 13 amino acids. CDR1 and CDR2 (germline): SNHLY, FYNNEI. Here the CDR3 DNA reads TGTGCCACCACGGACAAAGCTAACTATGGCTACACCTTC. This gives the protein CATTDKANYGYTF. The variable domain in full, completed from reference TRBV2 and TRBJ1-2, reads EPEVTQTPSHQVTQMGQEVILRCVPISNHLYFYWYRQILGQKVEFLVSFYNNEISEKSEIFDDQFSVERPDGSNFTLKIRSTKLEDSAMYFCATTDKANYGYTFGSGTRLTVV.

This CDR3 is CASSHDRGNSYGYTF. The CDR3 nucleotides are TGCGCCAGCAGCCACGACAGGGGAAATTCTTATGGCTACACCTTC. The rearrangement links TRBV4-1 to TRBJ1-2; 8 bases fit TRBD1. Trimming took 3 bases from V and 5 from J; bases not matched to a gene: 8. The CDR3 has 15 residues. Germline CDR1 reads MGHRA; CDR2 reads YSYEKL.

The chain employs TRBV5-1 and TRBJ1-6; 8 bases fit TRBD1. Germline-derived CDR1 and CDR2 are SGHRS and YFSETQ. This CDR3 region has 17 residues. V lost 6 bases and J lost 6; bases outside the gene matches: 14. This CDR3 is CASTHRGAGDPNSPLHF. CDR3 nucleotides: TGCGCCAGCACCCACAGGGGGGCAGGGGACCCTAATTCACCCCTCCACTTT.

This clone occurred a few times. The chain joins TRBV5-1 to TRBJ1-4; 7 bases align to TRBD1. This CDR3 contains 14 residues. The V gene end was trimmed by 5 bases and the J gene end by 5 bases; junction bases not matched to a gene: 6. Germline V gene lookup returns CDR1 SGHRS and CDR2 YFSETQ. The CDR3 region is CASSPDRRNEKLFF. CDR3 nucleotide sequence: TGCGCCAGCAGTCCGGACAGGAGGAATGAAAAACTGTTTTTT.